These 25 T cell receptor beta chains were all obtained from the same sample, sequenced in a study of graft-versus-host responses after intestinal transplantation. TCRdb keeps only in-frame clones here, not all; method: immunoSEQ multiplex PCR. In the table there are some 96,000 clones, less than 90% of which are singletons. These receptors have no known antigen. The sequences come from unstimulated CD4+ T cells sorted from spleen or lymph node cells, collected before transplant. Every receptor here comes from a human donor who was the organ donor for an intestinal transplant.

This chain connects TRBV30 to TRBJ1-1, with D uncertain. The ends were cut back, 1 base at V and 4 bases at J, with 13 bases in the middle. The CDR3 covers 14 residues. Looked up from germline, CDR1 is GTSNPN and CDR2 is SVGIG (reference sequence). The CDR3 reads CAWSEVFWGTEAFF. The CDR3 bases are TGTGCCTGGAGTGAGGTGTTCTGGGGCACTGAAGCTTTCTTT.

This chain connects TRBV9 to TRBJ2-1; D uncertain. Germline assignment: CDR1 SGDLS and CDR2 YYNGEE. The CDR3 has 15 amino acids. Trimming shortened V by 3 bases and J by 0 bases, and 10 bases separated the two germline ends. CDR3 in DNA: TGTGCCAGCAGCGCAAGTGTAGGCTCCTACAATGAGCAGTTCTTC. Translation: CASSASVGSYNEQFF.

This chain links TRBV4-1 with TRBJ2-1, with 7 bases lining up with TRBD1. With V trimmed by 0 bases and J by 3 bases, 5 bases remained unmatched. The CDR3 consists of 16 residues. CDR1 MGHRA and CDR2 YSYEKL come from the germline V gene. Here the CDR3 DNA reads TGCGCCAGCAGCCAAGAGACCAGGGGGTTCTACAATGAGCAGTTCTTC. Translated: CASSQETRGFYNEQFF.

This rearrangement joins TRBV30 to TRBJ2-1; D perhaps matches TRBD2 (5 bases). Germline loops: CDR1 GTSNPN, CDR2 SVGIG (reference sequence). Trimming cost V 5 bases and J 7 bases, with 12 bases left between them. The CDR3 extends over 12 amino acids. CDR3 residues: CAWRRARNEQFF. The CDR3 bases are TGTGCCTGGCGGCGGGCACGTAATGAGCAGTTCTTC. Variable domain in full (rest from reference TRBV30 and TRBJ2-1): SQTIHQWPATLVQPVGSPLSLECTVEGTSNPNLYWYRQAAGRGLQLLFYSVGIGQISSEVPQNLSASRPQDRQFILSSKKLLLSDSGFYLCAWRRARNEQFFGPGTRLTVL.

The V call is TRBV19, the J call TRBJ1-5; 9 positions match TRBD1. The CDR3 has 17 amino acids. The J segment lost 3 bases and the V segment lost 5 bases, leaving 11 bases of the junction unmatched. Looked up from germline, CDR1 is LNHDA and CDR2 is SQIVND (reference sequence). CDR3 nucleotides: TGTGCCAGTAGTGCGACCGGAGGACAGGGGTTCAATCAGCCCCAGCATTTT. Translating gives CASSATGGQGFNQPQHF. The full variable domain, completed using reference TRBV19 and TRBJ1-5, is DGGITQSPKYLFRKEGQNVTLSCEQNLNHDAMYWYRQDPGQGLRLIYYSQIVNDFQKGDIAEGYSVSREKKESFPLTVTSAQKNPTAFYLCASSATGGQGFNQPQHFGDGTRLSIL.

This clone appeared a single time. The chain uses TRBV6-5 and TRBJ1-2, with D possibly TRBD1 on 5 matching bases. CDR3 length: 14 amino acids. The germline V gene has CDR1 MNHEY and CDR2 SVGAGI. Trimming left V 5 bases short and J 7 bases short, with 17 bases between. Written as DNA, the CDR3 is TGTGCCAGCAGTGAAGAAGAAGGGGATCTTGGCTACACCTTC. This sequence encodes CASSEEEGDLGYTF.

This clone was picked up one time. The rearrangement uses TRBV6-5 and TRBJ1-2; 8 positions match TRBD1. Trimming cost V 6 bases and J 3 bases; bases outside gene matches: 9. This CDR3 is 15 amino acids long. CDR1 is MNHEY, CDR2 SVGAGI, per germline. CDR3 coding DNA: TGTGCCAGCAGACAGACCACAGGGGGGGACTATGGCTACACCTTC. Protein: CASRQTTGGDYGYTF.

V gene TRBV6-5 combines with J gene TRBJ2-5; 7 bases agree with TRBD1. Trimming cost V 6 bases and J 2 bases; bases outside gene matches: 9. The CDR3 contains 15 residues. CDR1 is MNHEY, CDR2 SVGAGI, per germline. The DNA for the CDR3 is TGTGCCAGCAGACGCGACTCAGGGGGACAAGAGACCCAGTACTTC. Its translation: CASRRDSGGQETQYF.

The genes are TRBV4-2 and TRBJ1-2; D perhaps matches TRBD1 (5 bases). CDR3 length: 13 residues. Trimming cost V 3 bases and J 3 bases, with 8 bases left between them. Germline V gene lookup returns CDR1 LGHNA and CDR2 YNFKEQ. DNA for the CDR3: TGTGCCAGCAGCCACCAGGGCGACTATGGCTACACCTTC. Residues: CASSHQGDYGYTF.

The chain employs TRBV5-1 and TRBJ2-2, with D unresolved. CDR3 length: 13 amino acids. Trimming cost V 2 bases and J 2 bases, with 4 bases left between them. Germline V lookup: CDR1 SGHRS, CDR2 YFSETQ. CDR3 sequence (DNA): TGCGCCAGCAGCTTTGACAACACCGGGGAGCTGTTTTTT. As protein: CASSFDNTGELFF.

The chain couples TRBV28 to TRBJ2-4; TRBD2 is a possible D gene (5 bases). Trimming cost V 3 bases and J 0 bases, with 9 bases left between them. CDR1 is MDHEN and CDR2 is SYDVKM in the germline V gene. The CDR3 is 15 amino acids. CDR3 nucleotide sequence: TGTGCCAGCAGTTTCGGAGGTCTAGCCAAAAACATTCAGTACTTC. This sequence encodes CASSFGGLAKNIQYF.

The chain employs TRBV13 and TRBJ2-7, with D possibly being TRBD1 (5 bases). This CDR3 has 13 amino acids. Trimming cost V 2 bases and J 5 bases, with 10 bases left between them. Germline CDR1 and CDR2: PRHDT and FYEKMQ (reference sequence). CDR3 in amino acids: CASSLQFRDEQYF. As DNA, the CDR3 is TGTGCCAGCAGCTTACAGTTCAGGGACGAGCAGTACTTC.

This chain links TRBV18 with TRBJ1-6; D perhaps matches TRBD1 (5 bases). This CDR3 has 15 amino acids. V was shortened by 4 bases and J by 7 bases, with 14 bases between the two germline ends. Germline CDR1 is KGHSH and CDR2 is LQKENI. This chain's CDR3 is CASSLRKAGNSPLHF. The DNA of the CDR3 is TGTGCCAGCTCACTCCGGAAGGCAGGGAATTCACCCCTCCACTTT.

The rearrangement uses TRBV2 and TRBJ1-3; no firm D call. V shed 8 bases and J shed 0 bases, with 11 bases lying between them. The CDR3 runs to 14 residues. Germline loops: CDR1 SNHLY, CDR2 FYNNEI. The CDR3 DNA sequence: TGTGCCAGCTCCCGGGAGGTCTCTGGAAACACCATATATTTT. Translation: CASSREVSGNTIYF.

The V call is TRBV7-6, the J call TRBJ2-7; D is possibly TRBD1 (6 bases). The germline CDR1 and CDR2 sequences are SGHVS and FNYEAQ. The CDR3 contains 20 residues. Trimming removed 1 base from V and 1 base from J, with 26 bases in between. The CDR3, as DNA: TGTGCCAGCAGCTTAGTCCAACCGATTAACAGGGAAAGTTGGTCCTACGAGCAGTACTTC. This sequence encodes CASSLVQPINRESWSYEQYF.

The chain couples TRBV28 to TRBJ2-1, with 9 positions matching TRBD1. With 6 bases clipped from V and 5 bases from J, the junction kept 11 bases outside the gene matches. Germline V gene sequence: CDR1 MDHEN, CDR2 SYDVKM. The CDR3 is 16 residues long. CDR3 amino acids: CASSGLRDRVHNEQFF. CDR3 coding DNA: TGTGCCAGCAGCGGTCTTAGGGACAGGGTCCACAATGAGCAGTTCTTC.

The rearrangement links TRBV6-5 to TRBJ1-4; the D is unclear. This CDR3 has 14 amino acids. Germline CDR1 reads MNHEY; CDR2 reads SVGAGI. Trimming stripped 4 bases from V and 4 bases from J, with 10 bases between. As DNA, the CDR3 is TGTGCCAGCAGTTTACGACACAGTAATGAAAAACTGTTTTTT. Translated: CASSLRHSNEKLFF.

The CDR3 is CASSKAHQETQYF. The CDR3 DNA is TGTGCCAGCAGCAAGGCCCATCAAGAGACCCAGTACTTC. V usage is TRBV5-4 and J usage is TRBJ2-5; D not resolved. This CDR3 has 13 amino acids. With 4 bases removed from V and 2 bases from J, the gap between germline ends came to 9 bases. The germline gives CDR1 SGHNT, CDR2 YYREEE (reference sequence).

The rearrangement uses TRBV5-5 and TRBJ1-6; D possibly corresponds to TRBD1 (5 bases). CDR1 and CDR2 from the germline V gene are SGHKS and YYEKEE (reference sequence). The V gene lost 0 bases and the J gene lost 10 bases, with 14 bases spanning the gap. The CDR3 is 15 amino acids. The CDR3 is CASSLEPGWGSPLHF. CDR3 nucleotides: TGTGCCAGCAGCTTGGAGCCGGGTTGGGGGTCACCCCTCCACTTT.

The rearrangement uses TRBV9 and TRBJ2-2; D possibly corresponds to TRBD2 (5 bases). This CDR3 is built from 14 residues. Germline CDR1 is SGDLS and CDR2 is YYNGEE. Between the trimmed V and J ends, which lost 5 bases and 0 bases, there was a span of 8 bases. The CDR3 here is CASRSGSNTGELFF. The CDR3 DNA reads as TGTGCCAGCAGGTCGGGGTCGAACACCGGGGAGCTGTTTTTT.

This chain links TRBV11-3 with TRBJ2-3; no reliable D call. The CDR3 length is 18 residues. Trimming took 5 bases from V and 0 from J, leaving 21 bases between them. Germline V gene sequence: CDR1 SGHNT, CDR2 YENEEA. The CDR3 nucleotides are TGTGCCAGCAGCCATCGCGGTTTTGGTGGCCCTAGCACAGATACGCAGTATTTT. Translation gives CASSHRGFGGPSTDTQYF. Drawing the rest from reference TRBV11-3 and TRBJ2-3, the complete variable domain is EAGVVQSPRYKIIEKKQPVAFWCNPISGHNTLYWYLQNLGQGPELLIRYENEEAVDDSQLPKDRFSAERLKGVDSTLKIQPAELGDSAVYLCASSHRGFGGPSTDTQYFGPGTRLTVL.

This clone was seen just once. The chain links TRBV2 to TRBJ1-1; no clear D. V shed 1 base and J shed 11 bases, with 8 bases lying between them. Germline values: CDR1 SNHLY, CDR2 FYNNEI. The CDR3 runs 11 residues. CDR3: CASSEGALAFF. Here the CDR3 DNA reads TGTGCCAGCAGTGAAGGGGCTTTGGCTTTCTTT. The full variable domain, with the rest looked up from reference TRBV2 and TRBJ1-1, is EPEVTQTPSHQVTQMGQEVILRCVPISNHLYFYWYRQILGQKVEFLVSFYNNEISEKSEIFDDQFSVERPDGSNFTLKIRSTKLEDSAMYFCASSEGALAFFGQGTRLTVV.

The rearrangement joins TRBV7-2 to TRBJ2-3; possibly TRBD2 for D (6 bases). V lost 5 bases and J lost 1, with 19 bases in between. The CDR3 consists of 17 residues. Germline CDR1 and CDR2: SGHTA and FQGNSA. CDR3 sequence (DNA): TGTGCCAGCAGCCCTGCCTCCGCGGGGCGCCGCACAGATACGCAGTATTTT. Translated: CASSPASAGRRTDTQYF.

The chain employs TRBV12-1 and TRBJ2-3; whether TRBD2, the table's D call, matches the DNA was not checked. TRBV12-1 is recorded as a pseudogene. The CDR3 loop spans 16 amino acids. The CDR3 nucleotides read TGTGCCAGCAGCTTTTCGTCTGGTAGCGGCACAGATACGCAGTATTTT. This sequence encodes CASSFSSGSGTDTQYF.

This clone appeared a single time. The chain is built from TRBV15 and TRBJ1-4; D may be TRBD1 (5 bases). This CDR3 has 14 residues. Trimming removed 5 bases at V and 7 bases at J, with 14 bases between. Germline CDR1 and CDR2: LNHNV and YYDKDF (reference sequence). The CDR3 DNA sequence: TGTGCCACCAGCGAACCTCGGACACCTGAAAAACTGTTTTTT. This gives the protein CATSEPRTPEKLFF.